Listed below are T cell receptor beta chains from one sample, sequenced in a study of memory CD4+ T cells and cytomegalovirus serostatus. Assay used: immunoSEQ multiplex PCR; TCRdb lists only in-frame clones, some missing. The profile shows 45,000 to 65,000 clones, 80% of them singletons. The sequenced sample was memory CD4+ T cells from blood. Source of these receptors: an adult in good health and CMV-seropositive. Each CDR3 is given with its conserved first and last residue. The order of the fields is clone size, J gene, V gene, D gene, CDR3 protein, CDR3 DNA. A D gene is named only where the DNA matches it firmly. Clone size, where shown, is once, few, many, or a class for clones that have expanded.

clone size: NA; J gene: TRBJ2-5; V gene: TRBV7-2; D gene: TRBD2; CDR3 protein: CASSLGASGKETQYF; CDR3 DNA: TGTGCCAGCAGCTTAGGAGCCAGCGGGAAAGAGACCCAGTACTTC
clone size: few; J gene: TRBJ1-6; V gene: TRBV5-1; D gene: NA; CDR3 protein: CASSLAAGASNSPLHF; CDR3 DNA: TGCGCCAGCAGCTTGGCCGCGGGGGCCTCTAATTCACCCCTCCACTTT
clone size: NA; J gene: TRBJ2-6; V gene: TRBV5-1; D gene: NA; CDR3 protein: CASSSEGANVLTF; CDR3 DNA: TGCGCCAGCAGCTCGGAGGGGGCCAACGTCCTGACTTTC
clone size: NA; J gene: TRBJ1-3; V gene: TRBV25-1; D gene: NA; CDR3 protein: CASSRGTVGNTIYF; CDR3 DNA: TGTGCCAGCAGCCGCGGGACTGTTGGAAACACCATATATTTT
clone size: NA; J gene: TRBJ2-7; V gene: TRBV11-2; D gene: NA; CDR3 protein: CASSLGGSIGYEQYF; CDR3 DNA: TGTGCCAGCAGCTTAGGAGGTAGTATCGGCTACGAGCAGTACTTC
clone size: NA; J gene: TRBJ2-3; V gene: TRBV11-1; D gene: NA; CDR3 protein: CASSLEERSTDTQYF; CDR3 DNA: TGTGCCAGCAGCTTAGAGGAGCGGTCCACAGATACGCAGTATTTT
clone size: NA; J gene: TRBJ2-7; V gene: TRBV5-5; D gene: NA; CDR3 protein: CASSLGTDQALYEQYF; CDR3 DNA: TGTGCCAGCAGCTTGGGTACGGACCAGGCGCTCTACGAGCAGTACTTC
clone size: NA; J gene: TRBJ2-7; V gene: TRBV29-1; D gene: NA; CDR3 protein: CSVRVGGAYEQYF; CDR3 DNA: TGCAGCGTTCGGGTGGGGGGTGCCTACGAGCAGTACTTC
clone size: NA; J gene: TRBJ2-5; V gene: TRBV18; D gene: NA; CDR3 protein: CAGNRDPQETQYF; CDR3 DNA: TGTGCCGGCAACCGGGATCCCCAAGAGACCCAGTACTTC
clone size: NA; J gene: TRBJ1-3; V gene: TRBV2; D gene: TRBD1; CDR3 protein: CASNLQGTGNTIYF; CDR3 DNA: TGTGCCAGCAACCTACAGGGGACTGGAAACACCATATATTTT
clone size: NA; J gene: TRBJ1-5; V gene: TRBV7-9; D gene: NA; CDR3 protein: CASSRDYNQPQHF; CDR3 DNA: TGTGCCAGCAGCCGGGACTACAATCAGCCCCAGCATTTT
clone size: NA; J gene: TRBJ2-2; V gene: TRBV15; D gene: NA; CDR3 protein: CATQPAGLAYGELFF; CDR3 DNA: TGTGCCACGCAGCCAGCCGGGCTAGCTTATGGGGAGCTGTTTTTT
clone size: NA; J gene: TRBJ1-3; V gene: TRBV29-1; D gene: NA; CDR3 protein: CSVDGGNTIYF; CDR3 DNA: TGCAGCGTTGATGGGGGAAACACCATATATTTT
clone size: NA; J gene: TRBJ2-7; V gene: TRBV9; D gene: TRBD2; CDR3 protein: CASSVGTSAVEQYF; CDR3 DNA: TGTGCCAGCAGCGTTGGGACTAGCGCCGTCGAGCAGTACTTC
clone size: once; J gene: TRBJ1-3; V gene: TRBV5-4; D gene: NA; CDR3 protein: CASSHGTLGGNTIYF; CDR3 DNA: TGTGCCAGCAGCCACGGGACACTCGGGGGAAACACCATATATTTT
clone size: NA; J gene: TRBJ2-7; V gene: TRBV6-7; D gene: TRBD2; CDR3 protein: CASRNPGRLADRSYEQYF; CDR3 DNA: TGTGCCAGCAGAAACCCTGGACGACTAGCGGATCGCTCCTACGAGCAGTACTTC
clone size: medium-sized; J gene: TRBJ1-4; V gene: TRBV29-1; D gene: NA; CDR3 protein: CSVLQGEKLFF; CDR3 DNA: TGCAGCGTTTTACAAGGAGAAAAACTGTTTTTT
clone size: NA; J gene: TRBJ1-5; V gene: TRBV9; D gene: NA; CDR3 protein: CASSVRDGHQPQHF; CDR3 DNA: TGTGCCAGCAGCGTGCGGGACGGACATCAGCCCCAGCATTTT
clone size: NA; J gene: TRBJ1-4; V gene: TRBV6-6; D gene: TRBD1; CDR3 protein: CASSIRGNEKLFF; CDR3 DNA: TGTGCCAGCAGTATCAGGGGGAATGAAAAACTGTTTTTT
clone size: NA; J gene: TRBJ2-1; V gene: TRBV5-1; D gene: NA; CDR3 protein: CASSLVTGDEQFF; CDR3 DNA: TGCGCCAGCAGCTTGGTGACGGGAGACGAGCAGTTCTTC
clone size: NA; J gene: TRBJ1-2; V gene: TRBV2; D gene: TRBD1; CDR3 protein: CASSGTDYGYTF; CDR3 DNA: TGTGCCAGCAGCGGGACAGACTATGGCTACACCTTC
clone size: NA; J gene: TRBJ2-5; V gene: TRBV5-1; D gene: TRBD1; CDR3 protein: CASSGQGAQQETQYF; CDR3 DNA: TGCGCCAGCAGCGGACAGGGGGCTCAACAAGAGACCCAGTACTTC
clone size: once; J gene: TRBJ1-2; V gene: TRBV28; D gene: NA; CDR3 protein: CASSLNRRNGYTF; CDR3 DNA: TGTGCCAGCAGTTTAAACAGAAGAAACGGCTACACCTTC
clone size: NA; J gene: TRBJ2-7; V gene: TRBV5-8; D gene: NA; CDR3 protein: CASSSRRGWKQYF; CDR3 DNA: TGTGCCAGCAGCTCAAGAAGGGGGTGGAAGCAGTACTTC
clone size: NA; J gene: TRBJ2-1; V gene: TRBV15; D gene: TRBD2; CDR3 protein: CATSRDLRSGRAAYNEQFF; CDR3 DNA: TGTGCCACCAGCAGAGATCTTAGAAGCGGGAGGGCCGCCTACAATGAGCAGTTCTTC
clone size: few; J gene: TRBJ1-1; V gene: TRBV30; D gene: TRBD1; CDR3 protein: CAWRQGRKAFF; CDR3 DNA: TGTGCCTGGAGACAGGGGAGAAAAGCTTTCTTT
clone size: NA; J gene: TRBJ1-4; V gene: TRBV6-9; D gene: NA; CDR3 protein: CASTKLFF; CDR3 DNA: TGTGCCAGCACAAAACTGTTTTTT
clone size: NA; J gene: TRBJ1-1; V gene: TRBV18; D gene: TRBD1; CDR3 protein: CASSLGYQGGAFF; CDR3 DNA: TGTGCCAGCTCACTCGGGTACCAGGGGGGAGCTTTCTTT
clone size: NA; J gene: TRBJ1-2; V gene: TRBV11-2; D gene: TRBD1; CDR3 protein: CASSPGRGPRDGYTF; CDR3 DNA: TGTGCCAGCAGCCCGGGGAGGGGGCCAAGGGATGGCTACACCTTC
clone size: NA; J gene: TRBJ2-1; V gene: TRBV6-5; D gene: NA; CDR3 protein: CASSYPGSNEQFF; CDR3 DNA: TGTGCCAGCAGTTACCCAGGATCCAATGAGCAGTTCTTC
clone size: NA; J gene: TRBJ2-3; V gene: TRBV9; D gene: NA; CDR3 protein: CASSVVGGQLTDTQYF; CDR3 DNA: TGTGCCAGCAGCGTAGTTGGGGGACAACTCACAGATACGCAGTATTTT
clone size: few; J gene: TRBJ2-6; V gene: TRBV5-1; D gene: NA; CDR3 protein: CASSLVAGEATNVLTF; CDR3 DNA: TGCGCCAGCAGCTTGGTGGCAGGGGAAGCGACCAACGTCCTGACTTTC
clone size: NA; J gene: TRBJ2-2; V gene: TRBV2; D gene: NA; CDR3 protein: CASKGGAGELFF; CDR3 DNA: TGTGCCAGCAAGGGGGGCGCCGGGGAGCTGTTTTTT
clone size: NA; J gene: TRBJ2-7; V gene: TRBV12-5; D gene: NA; CDR3 protein: CASGLLTRTYEQYF; CDR3 DNA: TGTGCTAGTGGTTTGCTAACTAGGACCTACGAGCAGTACTTC
clone size: NA; J gene: TRBJ2-5; V gene: TRBV7-2; D gene: TRBD1; CDR3 protein: CASSPGQGGGQETQYF; CDR3 DNA: TGTGCCAGCAGCCCCGGACAGGGGGGGGGCCAAGAGACCCAGTACTTC
clone size: few; J gene: TRBJ1-5; V gene: TRBV28; D gene: TRBD1; CDR3 protein: CASQGQGDNQPQHF; CDR3 DNA: TGTGCCAGCCAGGGACAGGGGGACAATCAGCCCCAGCATTTT
clone size: NA; J gene: TRBJ2-5; V gene: TRBV29-1; D gene: NA; CDR3 protein: CSVEPRQFAETQYF; CDR3 DNA: TGCAGCGTTGAACCGAGACAGTTCGCGGAGACCCAGTACTTC
clone size: NA; J gene: TRBJ2-1; V gene: TRBV4-1; D gene: TRBD2; CDR3 protein: CASSQDPPSGGTGKMEQFF; CDR3 DNA: TGCGCCAGCAGCCAAGATCCGCCTAGCGGGGGTACCGGGAAAATGGAGCAGTTCTTC
clone size: NA; J gene: TRBJ2-1; V gene: TRBV7-8; D gene: TRBD2; CDR3 protein: CASSLRRGGEQFF; CDR3 DNA: TGTGCCAGCAGCTTACGACGGGGGGGTGAGCAGTTCTTC
clone size: NA; J gene: TRBJ1-5; V gene: TRBV19; D gene: TRBD1; CDR3 protein: CASSRNSGQYSNQPQHF; CDR3 DNA: TGTGCCAGCAGTAGGAATTCGGGACAGTATAGCAATCAGCCCCAGCATTTT
clone size: NA; J gene: TRBJ1-3; V gene: TRBV30; D gene: NA; CDR3 protein: CAWRRLTSGNTIYF; CDR3 DNA: TGTGCCTGGAGGCGACTAACCTCTGGAAACACCATATATTTT
clone size: NA; J gene: TRBJ2-1; V gene: TRBV15; D gene: TRBD2; CDR3 protein: CATSRDPGGLAGVYNEQFF; CDR3 DNA: TGTGCCACCAGCAGAGATCCTGGCGGACTAGCGGGGGTGTACAATGAGCAGTTCTTC
clone size: NA; J gene: TRBJ1-2; V gene: TRBV28; D gene: TRBD1; CDR3 protein: CASTRTGRNYGYTF; CDR3 DNA: TGTGCCAGCACCCGGACAGGGAGGAACTATGGCTACACCTTC
clone size: once; J gene: TRBJ2-7; V gene: TRBV5-1; D gene: NA; CDR3 protein: CASSRGTAPEGFSYEQYF; CDR3 DNA: TGCGCCAGCAGCCGGGGGACAGCTCCCGAAGGTTTCTCCTACGAGCAGTACTTC
clone size: few; J gene: TRBJ2-2; V gene: TRBV11-1; D gene: TRBD2; CDR3 protein: CASKRGTSGRFLSTGELFF; CDR3 DNA: TGTGCCTCAAAGCGAGGGACTAGCGGGAGGTTTTTGAGCACCGGGGAGCTGTTTTTT
clone size: NA; J gene: TRBJ1-2; V gene: TRBV5-6; D gene: NA; CDR3 protein: CASSLVQQANYGYTF; CDR3 DNA: TGTGCCAGCAGCTTGGTGCAGCAAGCTAACTATGGCTACACCTTC
clone size: NA; J gene: TRBJ2-1; V gene: TRBV28; D gene: NA; CDR3 protein: CASSVISLTGWQFF; CDR3 DNA: TGTGCCAGCAGTGTAATCAGTTTAACGGGATGGCAGTTCTTC
clone size: NA; J gene: TRBJ2-5; V gene: TRBV30; D gene: NA; CDR3 protein: CAWRRDAIQETQYF; CDR3 DNA: TGTGCCTGGAGGAGGGATGCAATTCAAGAGACCCAGTACTTC
clone size: NA; J gene: TRBJ2-7; V gene: TRBV30; D gene: TRBD1; CDR3 protein: CAWSIRDRGGYEQYF; CDR3 DNA: TGTGCCTGGAGTATTCGGGACAGGGGCGGGTACGAGCAGTACTTC
clone size: NA; J gene: TRBJ2-3; V gene: TRBV5-4; D gene: TRBD2; CDR3 protein: CASSAGGGATDTQYF; CDR3 DNA: TGTGCCAGCAGCGCGGGCGGGGGGGCCACAGATACGCAGTATTTT
clone size: NA; J gene: TRBJ2-2; V gene: TRBV5-4; D gene: TRBD1; CDR3 protein: CASSPGTGSTGELFF; CDR3 DNA: TGTGCCAGCAGCCCCGGGACAGGGAGCACCGGGGAGCTGTTTTTT
clone size: NA; J gene: TRBJ1-2; V gene: TRBV7-9; D gene: TRBD1; CDR3 protein: CASSFGTGRYGYTF; CDR3 DNA: TGTGCCAGCAGCTTCGGGACAGGCCGCTATGGCTACACCTTC
clone size: once; J gene: TRBJ2-1; V gene: TRBV7-2; D gene: NA; CDR3 protein: CASSLRPKNEQFF; CDR3 DNA: TGTGCCAGCAGCTTACGGCCCAAGAATGAGCAGTTCTTC
clone size: NA; J gene: TRBJ1-5; V gene: TRBV19; D gene: NA; CDR3 protein: CASSMTRGDQPQHF; CDR3 DNA: TGTGCCAGTAGTATGACGAGAGGGGATCAGCCCCAGCATTTT
clone size: NA; J gene: TRBJ2-1; V gene: TRBV2; D gene: NA; CDR3 protein: CASSVSSRNEQFF; CDR3 DNA: TGTGCCAGCAGTGTGAGTAGCCGGAATGAGCAGTTCTTC